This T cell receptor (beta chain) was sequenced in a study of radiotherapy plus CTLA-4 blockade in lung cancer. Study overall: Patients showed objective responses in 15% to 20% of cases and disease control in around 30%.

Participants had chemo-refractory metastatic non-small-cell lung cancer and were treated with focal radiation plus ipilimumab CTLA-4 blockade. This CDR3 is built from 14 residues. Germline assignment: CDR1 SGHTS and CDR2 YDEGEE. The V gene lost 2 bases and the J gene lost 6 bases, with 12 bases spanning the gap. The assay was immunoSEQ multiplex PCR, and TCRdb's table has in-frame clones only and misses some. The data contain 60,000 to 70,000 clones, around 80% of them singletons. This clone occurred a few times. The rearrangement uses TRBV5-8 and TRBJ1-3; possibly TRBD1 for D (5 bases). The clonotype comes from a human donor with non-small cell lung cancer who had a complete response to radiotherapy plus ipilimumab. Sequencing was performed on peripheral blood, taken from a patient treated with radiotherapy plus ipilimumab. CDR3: CASSFGGAPNTIYF. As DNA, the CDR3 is TGTGCCAGCAGCTTTGGCGGGGCACCAAACACCATATATTTT. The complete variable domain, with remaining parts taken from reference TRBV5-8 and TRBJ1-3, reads EAGVTQSPTHLIKTRGQQATLRCSPISGHTSVYWYQQALGLGLQFLLWYDEGEERNRGNFPPRFSGRQFPNYSSELNVNALELEDSALYLCASSFGGAPNTIYFGEGSWLTVV.